Each of the 9 T cell receptor beta chains below was sequenced from the same sample in a study of blood T cell repertoires in COVID-19. Data came from immunoSEQ multiplex PCR; TCRdb stores just in-frame clones and leaves some out. In the table there are around 170,000 clones, 89% of which are singletons. Sequencing was carried out using peripheral blood. Source of these receptors: a man aged 18 to 30 who had recovered from COVID-19.

This clone was found once. At one end, the junction sequence differs from germline, possibly due to a read error. The gene calls are TRBV6-5 and TRBJ2-7, with 10 nucleotides matching TRBD1. Germline loops: CDR1 MNHEY, CDR2 SVGAGI. The CDR3 runs to 13 residues. Here the CDR3 reads CASSMDRGYGQYF. Here the CDR3 DNA reads TGTGCCAGCAGCATGGACAGGGGGTACGGGCAGTACTTC.

The rearrangement uses TRBV20-1 and TRBJ2-7, with D maybe TRBD1 (6 bases). V lost 5 bases and J 6 bases, leaving 11 bases between the germline ends. From germline, CDR1 is DFQATT and CDR2 SNEGSKA (reference sequence). This CDR3 spans 11 amino acids. CDR3 region: CSAYRDGEQYF. CDR3 sequence (DNA): TGCAGTGCTTACAGGGATGGCGAGCAGTACTTC.

The V gene is TRBV10-3, the J gene TRBJ1-3; D is ambiguous. Trimming removed 6 bases at V and 0 bases at J, with 12 bases between. This CDR3 has 15 amino acids. Germline V gene sequence: CDR1 ENHRY, CDR2 SYGVKD. In DNA, the CDR3 is TGTGCCATCAGCTCCCAGCGGGACTCTGGAAACACCATATATTTT. This encodes CAISSQRDSGNTIYF.

The CDR3 reads CASSHNEQFF. The CDR3 DNA reads as TGTGCCAGCAGCCATAATGAGCAGTTCTTC. This chain links TRBV7-2 with TRBJ2-1; D is undetermined. CDR1 and CDR2 (germline): SGHTA, FQGNSA. The V end was cut by 5 bases, the J end by 7 bases, with 3 bases between. There are 10 residues in the CDR3.

The V and J genes are TRBV10-2 and TRBJ2-7; 10 bases line up with TRBD1. Germline V CDR1 and CDR2: WSHSY, SAAADI. V was clipped by 4 bases and J by 6 bases; unmatched bases: 9. This CDR3 is 15 amino acids long. The CDR3 here is CASSATPGDRGEQYF. The CDR3 DNA sequence: TGCGCCAGCAGTGCCACCCCCGGGGACAGGGGCGAGCAGTACTTC.

The V gene is TRBV6-2 or TRBV6-3, the J gene TRBJ2-1; TRBD1 agrees at 9 bases. The trim removed 4 bases at V and 7 bases at J, leaving 11 bases unmatched. This CDR3 is built from 16 residues. From germline, CDR1 is MNHEY and CDR2 SVGEGT. The CDR3, as DNA: TGTGCCAGCAGTTCAGCCGGGACAGGGAGTGGTAATGAGCAGTTCTTC. Translation: CASSSAGTGSGNEQFF.

The chain couples TRBV5-1 to TRBJ2-5; 7 bases map to TRBD1. The CDR3 extends over 16 amino acids. Unmatched junction bases numbered 10, after V lost 5 bases and J lost 0 bases. Looked up from germline, CDR1 is SGHRS and CDR2 is YFSETQ. CDR3 protein: CASRPLPDRNQETQYF. CDR3 sequence (DNA): TGCGCCAGCAGGCCTTTACCGGACAGGAACCAAGAGACCCAGTACTTC.

The rearrangement joins TRBV6-2 or TRBV6-3 to TRBJ2-7; 14 bases fit TRBD2. Germline V gives CDR1 MNHEY, CDR2 SVGEGT. This CDR3 is 18 amino acids long. V shed 2 bases and J 7 bases; nucleotides not matched to a gene: 13. The CDR3 DNA is TGTGCCAGCAGTTACGCGACTAGCGGGAGGGCCGTAGTGAAGGAGCAGTACTTC. Amino acid sequence: CASSYATSGRAVVKEQYF.

The chain is built from TRBV15 and TRBJ2-1; TRBD2 matches 10 bases. V gave up 3 bases and J gave up 10 bases; unmatched junction bases: 9. Germline-derived CDR1 and CDR2 are LNHNV and YYDKDF (reference sequence). The CDR3 runs to 15 residues. DNA for the CDR3: TGTGCCACCAGCAGGGAACCTCTAGCGGGAGAGGAGCAGTTCTTC. Protein: CATSREPLAGEEQFF.